These 22 T cell receptor beta chains were sequenced from one sample in a study of T cells in Graves' hyperthyroidism and ophthalmopathy. Amplification targeted TCR beta CDR3 regions from RNA transcripts. The HTBI primer set was used in a first-round RT-PCR of the TCR CDR3. TCRdb reanalysed the multiplex PCR reads using MiXCR and keeps one entry per CDR3 protein. The table lists around 250,000 distinct CDR3 sequences, approximately 24% of them singletons. Sequenced material: blood. The receptors shown here come from a middle-aged woman with Graves' ophthalmopathy.

CDR3 loop: CASSLDGSRGGYTF. In nucleotides, the CDR3 is TGTGCCAGCAGCTTAGATGGGTCCAGGGGCGGCTACACCTTC. The chain couples TRBV7-9 to TRBJ1-2; the D gene is possibly TRBD1 (6 bases). V was shortened by 1 base and J by 8 bases, with 14 bases between the two germline ends. Germline CDR1 and CDR2: SEHNR and FQNEAQ (reference sequence). This CDR3 is 14 amino acids long. Looking up the rest from reference TRBV7-9 and TRBJ1-2 gives the full variable domain: DTGVSQNPRHKITKRGQNVTFRCDPISEHNRLYWYRQTLGQGPEFLTYFQNEAQLEKSRLLSDRFSAERPKGSFSTLEIQRTEQGDSAMYLCASSLDGSRGGYTFGSGTRLTVV.

This clonotype was seen only a few times. This sequence joins TRBV28 and TRBJ2-5; weak D call: TRBD1 (7 bases). The V gene lost 4 bases and the J gene lost 7 bases, with 31 bases spanning the gap. The CDR3 is 19 amino acids. CDR1 is MDHEN and CDR2 is SYDVKM in the germline V gene. CDR3 DNA: TGTGCCAGCAGTTCCCATGGACAGGCGTTTAGGGGAGGCCGGAGGACCCAGTACTTC. Encoded protein: CASSSHGQAFRGGRRTQYF.

In this sample, this clonotype turned up many times. For the CDR3, the DNA is TGTGCCAGCAGTCAAGGACCCGGCGGGGAGCTGTTTTTT. It specifies CASSQGPGGELFF. The V call is TRBV28, the J call TRBJ2-2; unclear D gene. Germline V CDR1 and CDR2: MDHEN, SYDVKM. V lost 5 bases and J lost 7, with 11 bases in between. The CDR3 is 13 amino acids.

This clonotype appeared a few times. J is TRBJ2-2 and V is TRBV9; D not resolved. The CDR3 has 14 amino acids. V was pared by 1 base and J by 2 bases, with 6 bases between. Germline V gene lookup returns CDR1 SGDLS and CDR2 YYNGEE. The CDR3 bases are TGTGCCAGCAGCGTAACGGTAAACACCGGGGAGCTGTTTTTT. The encoded protein is CASSVTVNTGELFF.

This clonotype was seen many times. The chain joins TRBV28 to TRBJ1-1; D is possibly TRBD1 (5 bases). With 5 bases removed from V and 4 bases from J, the gap between germline ends came to 17 bases. The CDR3 runs 15 residues. The germline CDR1 and CDR2 sequences are MDHEN and SYDVKM. CDR3 coding DNA: TGTGCCAGCAGTGCCTCGGTCCACGGGGGCACTGAAGCTTTCTTT. It encodes CASSASVHGGTEAFF.

This chain links TRBV10-2 with TRBJ1-3; 8 bases map to TRBD1. The junction had 4 bases not matched to a gene; V was cut back by 6 bases and J by 0 bases. The length of the CDR3 is 15 residues. Germline CDR1 WSHSY, CDR2 SAAADI. CDR3 sequence reads: CASRTGADSGNTIYF. For the CDR3, the DNA is TGCGCCAGCAGGACAGGGGCTGACTCTGGAAACACCATATATTTT.

The rearrangement uses TRBV6-5 and TRBJ2-5, with TRBD2 matching over 7 bases. Germline CDR1 is MNHEY and CDR2 is SVGAGI. The ends lost 7 bases at V and 3 bases at J; junction bases unmatched: 8. The CDR3 is 14 residues long. CDR3 in amino acids: CASKRAGVEETQYF. The CDR3 nucleotides read TGTGCCAGCAAGAGGGCGGGAGTTGAAGAGACCCAGTACTTC.

This chain uses TRBV27 with TRBJ2-2; D is undetermined. Trimming removed 7 bases at V and 0 bases at J, with 12 bases between. The germline gives CDR1 MNHEY, CDR2 SMNVEV (reference sequence). There are 15 residues in the CDR3. The CDR3 loop is CASTRTPANTGELFF. DNA of the CDR3: TGTGCCAGCACCCGGACGCCAGCGAACACCGGGGAGCTGTTTTTT.

The chain joins TRBV20-1 to TRBJ2-5, with 12 bases fitting TRBD2. Per the germline V gene, CDR1 is DFQATT and CDR2 is SNEGSKA (reference sequence). V lost 4 bases, J lost 4 bases, and 4 bases stayed unmatched. This CDR3 comprises 14 residues. CDR3 in amino acids: CSATPSGRGETQYF. The DNA for the CDR3 is TGCAGTGCTACCCCTAGCGGGAGGGGAGAGACCCAGTACTTC.

This chain joins TRBV20-1 and TRBJ2-5; D may be TRBD1 or TRBD2 (5 bases each). Germline lookup yields CDR1 DFQATT and CDR2 SNEGSKA (reference sequence). The CDR3 runs to 14 residues. V was cut by 1 base and J by 2 bases, with 11 bases left in between. In nucleotides, the CDR3 is TGCAGTGCTAGAGTGGGGGACGGACAAGAGACCCAGTACTTC. Its translation is CSARVGDGQETQYF.

This clonotype was seen ten or more times. This sequence joins TRBV29-1 and TRBJ1-3; possible D gene TRBD1, 5 bases. V was shortened by 0 bases and J by 2 bases, with 8 bases between the two germline ends. CDR3 size: 14 residues. In germline, CDR1 is SQVTM, CDR2 ANQGSEA. Here the CDR3 reads CSVEDLGPGNTIYF. The CDR3 DNA reads as TGCAGCGTTGAAGATCTGGGACCTGGAAACACCATATATTTT.

On this clonotype itself: This could be a read error, since a much larger clone is one nucleotide away. The chain carries TRBV9 and TRBJ2-7, with D perhaps being TRBD1 or TRBD2 (6 bases each). The CDR3 runs 15 residues. The ends were cut back, 4 bases at V and 2 bases at J, with 16 bases in the middle. In germline, CDR1 is SGDLS, CDR2 YYNGEE. Here the CDR3 reads CASSLRGEHTYEQYF. DNA of the CDR3: TGTGCCAGCAGCCTTAGGGGGGAGCATACCTACGAGCAGTACTTC.

The V gene is TRBV12-3 or TRBV12-4, the J gene TRBJ2-2; D is perhaps TRBD2 (6 bases). Trimming cost V 3 bases and J 6 bases, with 14 bases left between them. The CDR3 is 15 amino acids. For the CDR3, the DNA is TGTGCCAGCAGTTTGCGAACTAGCTGGCCCGGGGAGCTGTTTTTT. It translates to CASSLRTSWPGELFF.

This clonotype has ten or more counts. V gene TRBV14 combines with J gene TRBJ2-5; a possible D gene is TRBD2 (5 bases). V was shortened by 4 bases and J by 2 bases, with 14 bases between the two germline ends. The CDR3 loop spans 15 amino acids. CDR1 is SGHDN and CDR2 is FVKESK in the germline V gene. For the CDR3, the DNA is TGTGCCAGCAGCCTAGGAGGACGGTATCAAGAGACCCAGTACTTC. As protein: CASSLGGRYQETQYF.

This chain links TRBV5-1 with TRBJ1-1; no firm D call. The CDR3 is 17 amino acids. V was cut by 4 bases and J by 1 base, with 20 bases left in between. Germline V gives CDR1 SGHRS, CDR2 YFSETQ. CDR3 bases: TGCGCCAGCAGCCAACTTCGAGGAGGGCTGGGGAACACTGAAGCTTTCTTT. This gives the protein CASSQLRGGLGNTEAFF.

This clonotype has ten or more counts. Germline and junction disagree at one end, which may indicate a read error. The J gene is TRBJ1-2, the V gene TRBV5-1; perhaps TRBD1 as D (5 bases). Germline lookup yields CDR1 SGHRS and CDR2 YFSETQ. The CDR3 has 14 amino acids. The CDR3 bases are TGCGCCAGCAGCTTGGGGGACGGCTTCTATAGCTACACCTTC. Amino acids: CASSLGDGFYSYTF.

This clonotype was detected many times. V and J are TRBV6-5 and TRBJ2-7; tentative D call: TRBD1 (5 bases). The CDR3 is made up of 13 amino acids. V was trimmed by 6 bases and J by 3 bases, leaving 12 bases between them. CDR1 and CDR2 (germline): MNHEY, SVGAGI. CDR3 nucleotide sequence: TGTGCCAGCAGCCCCTGGGGCGGCTACGAGCAGTACTTC. It codes for CASSPWGGYEQYF.

J is TRBJ2-5 and V is TRBV2; 12 positions match TRBD2. CDR1 is SNHLY, CDR2 FYNNEI, per germline. After removal of 5 bases from V and 4 bases from J, the junction contained 8 bases not matched to a gene. The length of the CDR3 is 16 residues. The CDR3 bases are TGTGCCAGCAGTCGCGGACTAGCGGGGTTCCGAGAGACCCAGTACTTC. It specifies CASSRGLAGFRETQYF.

The chain couples TRBV12-3 or TRBV12-4 to TRBJ2-7; 13 bases agree with TRBD2. The CDR3 has 14 amino acids. Unmatched junction bases numbered 4, after V lost 6 bases and J lost 5 bases. The CDR3 loop is CASRTGLAGDEQYF. Here the CDR3 DNA reads TGTGCCAGCAGGACCGGACTAGCGGGAGACGAGCAGTACTTC.

Only a few counts were recorded for this clonotype. J is TRBJ2-3 and V is TRBV3-1; the D gene is possibly TRBD1 (6 bases). Per the germline V gene, CDR1 is LGHDT and CDR2 is YNNKEL (reference sequence). The CDR3 contains 14 residues. V lost 4 bases and J lost 2, with 10 bases in between. The CDR3 coding sequence is TGTGCCAGCAGCCCAGGGGCGGTCACAGATACGCAGTATTTT. It translates to CASSPGAVTDTQYF.

This clonotype was seen repeatedly, ten times or more. This chain links TRBV20-1 with TRBJ1-5; 9 nucleotides match TRBD1. Per the germline V gene, CDR1 is DFQATT and CDR2 is SNEGSKA (reference sequence). The junction had 14 bases not matched to a gene; V was cut back by 5 bases and J by 3 bases. This CDR3 has 17 residues. CDR3 amino acids: CSAPRAWGTGNNQPQHF. CDR3 DNA sequence: TGCAGTGCTCCAAGAGCTTGGGGGACAGGGAACAATCAGCCCCAGCATTTT.

This clonotype was recorded at least ten times. The chain carries TRBV28 and TRBJ1-5; D gene uncertain. Germline-derived CDR1 and CDR2 are MDHEN and SYDVKM. Trimming took 7 bases from V and 5 from J, leaving 18 bases between them. The CDR3 spans 15 residues. The DNA for the CDR3 is TGTGCCAGCACCTACTCCCCGGGCGGGGATCAGCCCCAGCATTTT. It codes for CASTYSPGGDQPQHF.